The present TCR beta chain was sequenced within a study of T cell changes during pregnancy in multiple sclerosis. CDR1 is MDHEN, CDR2 SYDVKM, per germline. This CDR3 contains 13 residues. V lost 6 bases, J lost 6 bases, and 14 bases lay in between. Assay used: immunoSEQ multiplex PCR; TCRdb lists only in-frame clones, some missing. This table holds some 97,000 clones, about 90% found once. The chain couples TRBV28 to TRBJ1-1; D is ambiguous. The sequence was obtained from a female donor with multiple sclerosis, enrolled in a pregnancy study. Sequences were derived from peripheral blood, sampled after pregnancy. CDR3 in amino acids: CASREGGSAEAFF. In DNA form, the CDR3 reads TGTGCCAGCAGGGAGGGAGGGTCGGCTGAAGCTTTCTTT.